This T cell receptor beta chain was observed in a study of cytomegalovirus exposure and HLA in healthy donors. Study summary: The same platform used for the 650 to 850 first-cohort repertoires was also used for the 95 to 150 validation repertoires, as a later analysis reported.

The CDR3 extends over 11 amino acids. V gave up 5 bases and J gave up 3 bases, with 5 bases separating them. CDR1 MNHNS and CDR2 SASEGT come from the germline V gene. General study points: Most TCR sequences were uncommon, yet certain public TCRs appeared in many donors.

Here immunoSEQ multiplex PCR was the method, and the copy in TCRdb shows in-frame clones only, minus some. Of around 160,000 clones detected, approximately 88% appear once; the ten largest clones hold roughly 10%. Concerning this clone itself: Its target is unknown.

This chain joins TRBV6-1 and TRBJ2-7; no clear D. The sample consisted of PBMCs. This TCR derives from a man aged 25-40 years in good health and CMV-seropositive. CDR3 amino acids: CASSRGYEQYF. As DNA, the CDR3 is TGTGCCAGCAGTCGCGGCTACGAGCAGTACTTC.